These T cell receptor beta chains were read from a single sample in a study of blood T cell repertoires in COVID-19. TCRdb's table, derived via immunoSEQ multiplex PCR, lists solely in-frame clones and lacks some. This sample has under 250,000 clones, with just under 85% found just once. The sequenced material came from peripheral blood. The receptors derive from a man older than 75 with acute or convalescent COVID-19. CDR3s include the opening cysteine and the closing phenylalanine or tryptophan. Each record gives: J gene, V gene, D gene, clone size, CDR3 DNA, CDR3 protein. D genes are given only for firm matches. Part of the rows lack a size; the others show once, few, many or a class for expanded clones.

j_gene: TRBJ1-6; v_gene: TRBV27; d_gene: TRBD1; abundance: -; CDR3nt: TGTGCCAGCAGTCTACAGGGGCGCGCTAATTCACCCCTCCACTTT; CDR3aa: CASSLQGRANSPLHF
j_gene: TRBJ2-7; v_gene: TRBV20-1; d_gene: -; abundance: -; CDR3nt: TGCAGTGCTTGGACTTCTTACGAGCAGTACTTC; CDR3aa: CSAWTSYEQYF
j_gene: TRBJ2-7; v_gene: TRBV12-3/TRBV12-4; d_gene: -; abundance: -; CDR3nt: TGTGCCAGCAGTTTCAGGGCGGACGAGCAGTACTTC; CDR3aa: CASSFRADEQYF
j_gene: TRBJ1-2; v_gene: TRBV6-5; d_gene: TRBD1; abundance: -; CDR3nt: TGTGCCAGCAGTTTGGGACAGCCATCTAACTATGGCTACACCTTC; CDR3aa: CASSLGQPSNYGYTF
j_gene: TRBJ2-3; v_gene: TRBV5-1; d_gene: -; abundance: -; CDR3nt: TGCGCCAGCACCGGGACTCGTGGGGGGGCGGCAGATACGCAGTATTTT; CDR3aa: CASTGTRGGAADTQYF
j_gene: TRBJ1-4; v_gene: TRBV9; d_gene: TRBD1; abundance: -; CDR3nt: TGTGCCAGCAGCCTTAGGGGGACAGGGAATGAAAAACTGTTTTTT; CDR3aa: CASSLRGTGNEKLFF
j_gene: TRBJ1-1; v_gene: TRBV27; d_gene: -; abundance: -; CDR3nt: TGTGCCAGCAGTACCCTGGGGGCGCCGGGTACTGAAGCTTTCTTT; CDR3aa: CASSTLGAPGTEAFF
j_gene: TRBJ1-2; v_gene: TRBV27; d_gene: -; abundance: -; CDR3nt: TGTGCCAGCAGTTCGACAGCAGGGTTCTATGGCTACACCTTC; CDR3aa: CASSSTAGFYGYTF
j_gene: TRBJ2-1; v_gene: TRBV30; d_gene: TRBD2; abundance: once; CDR3nt: TGTGCCTGGAGTCCAGCGGGAGGCCTCAGCTCCTACAATGAGCAGTTCTTC; CDR3aa: CAWSPAGGLSSYNEQFF
j_gene: TRBJ2-1; v_gene: TRBV2; d_gene: -; abundance: -; CDR3nt: TGTGCCAGCAGGGAAGGCCTCGCGGGCAATGAGCAGTTCTTC; CDR3aa: CASREGLAGNEQFF
j_gene: TRBJ1-1; v_gene: TRBV30; d_gene: -; abundance: -; CDR3nt: TGTGCCTGGAGTGTCACAGAAACCACTGAAGCTTTCTTT; CDR3aa: CAWSVTETTEAFF
j_gene: TRBJ1-5; v_gene: TRBV6-2/TRBV6-3; d_gene: -; abundance: once; CDR3nt: TGTGCCAGCAGCCGGAGGGGAACGAGCAATCAGCCCCAGCATTTT; CDR3aa: CASSRRGTSNQPQHF
j_gene: TRBJ2-3; v_gene: TRBV28; d_gene: -; abundance: -; CDR3nt: TGTGCCAGCAGTTTCTCCTTTAAAGATACGCAGTATTTT; CDR3aa: CASSFSFKDTQYF
j_gene: TRBJ1-2; v_gene: TRBV11-2; d_gene: -; abundance: -; CDR3nt: TGTGCCAGCAGCCCGTGGTCCCCAAGGAGTGGCTACACCTTC; CDR3aa: CASSPWSPRSGYTF
j_gene: TRBJ2-1; v_gene: TRBV5-1; d_gene: TRBD1; abundance: -; CDR3nt: TGCGCCAGCAGCTTGGCTCCGGGACAGGGGATCAATGAGCAGTTCTTC; CDR3aa: CASSLAPGQGINEQFF
j_gene: TRBJ1-3; v_gene: TRBV18; d_gene: -; abundance: -; CDR3nt: TGTGCCAGCTCACCAAGGGGCAGGCTACACTCTGGAAACACCATATATTTT; CDR3aa: CASSPRGRLHSGNTIYF
j_gene: TRBJ2-1; v_gene: TRBV2; d_gene: TRBD1; abundance: -; CDR3nt: TGTGCCAGCAGTAGAGGACAGGGCGGATACAATGAGCAGTTCTTC; CDR3aa: CASSRGQGGYNEQFF
j_gene: TRBJ2-5; v_gene: TRBV21-1; d_gene: -; abundance: -; CDR3nt: -; CDR3aa: CASSKAGRPSTSGQARHPYF
j_gene: TRBJ1-5; v_gene: TRBV5-5; d_gene: TRBD1; abundance: -; CDR3nt: TGTGCCAGCAGCCTAGGTGAGGGGGCGAATCAGCCCCAGCATTTT; CDR3aa: CASSLGEGANQPQHF
j_gene: TRBJ2-7; v_gene: TRBV4-1; d_gene: TRBD1; abundance: -; CDR3nt: TGCGCCAGCAGCCCCGGGACAGGGTTACGGTACGAGCAGTACTTC; CDR3aa: CASSPGTGLRYEQYF
j_gene: TRBJ1-2; v_gene: TRBV18; d_gene: TRBD1; abundance: -; CDR3nt: TGTGCCAGCTCACCCAGGACAGGGGGTTTAAACTATGGCTACACCTTC; CDR3aa: CASSPRTGGLNYGYTF
j_gene: TRBJ2-7; v_gene: TRBV5-1; d_gene: -; abundance: -; CDR3nt: TGCGCCAGCAGCTTGACTTCGGACGAGCAGTACTTC; CDR3aa: CASSLTSDEQYF
j_gene: TRBJ2-7; v_gene: TRBV25-1; d_gene: -; abundance: -; CDR3nt: TGTGCCAGCACCACAGGGAGCCAGGACGAGCAGTACTTC; CDR3aa: CASTTGSQDEQYF
j_gene: TRBJ1-2; v_gene: TRBV6-6; d_gene: TRBD1; abundance: -; CDR3nt: TGTGCCAGCAGCCTACGGACAGGGGGGTTTAACTATGGCTACACCTTC; CDR3aa: CASSLRTGGFNYGYTF
j_gene: TRBJ2-3; v_gene: TRBV7-7; d_gene: -; abundance: -; CDR3nt: TGTGCCAGCAGCGTTGACCCGCAGGTCGGTACGCAGTATTTT; CDR3aa: CASSVDPQVGTQYF
j_gene: TRBJ1-1; v_gene: TRBV18; d_gene: TRBD1; abundance: -; CDR3nt: TGTGCCAGCTCACAATCAGGGGGGTCGGAAGCTTTCTTT; CDR3aa: CASSQSGGSEAFF
j_gene: TRBJ2-1; v_gene: TRBV6-4; d_gene: -; abundance: -; CDR3nt: TGTGCCAGCAGTGCTAGCCTCCCCGGACAGAGCTCCTACAATGAGCAGTTCTTC; CDR3aa: CASSASLPGQSSYNEQFF
j_gene: TRBJ1-2; v_gene: TRBV5-4; d_gene: -; abundance: -; CDR3nt: TGTGCCAGTAGTCCAAAGGCGGGAAACAGGATAGGGAACTATGGCTACACCTTC; CDR3aa: CASSPKAGNRIGNYGYTF
j_gene: TRBJ1-1; v_gene: TRBV28; d_gene: -; abundance: -; CDR3nt: TGTGCCAGCAGGGAGACGGGTAGGACTGAAGCTTTCTTT; CDR3aa: CASRETGRTEAFF
j_gene: TRBJ1-5; v_gene: TRBV5-5; d_gene: -; abundance: -; CDR3nt: TGTGCCAGCAGCTTAACAGGCGCGTCTCGGAGCAATCAGCCCCAGCATTTT; CDR3aa: CASSLTGASRSNQPQHF
j_gene: TRBJ1-5; v_gene: TRBV15; d_gene: -; abundance: -; CDR3nt: TGTGCCACCAGCAGAGATCACAGCCTTAATCAGCCCCAGCATTTT; CDR3aa: CATSRDHSLNQPQHF
j_gene: TRBJ2-3; v_gene: TRBV28; d_gene: TRBD1; abundance: once; CDR3nt: TGTGCCAGCAGCCACCTCCTAGGGGACAGGCGCACAGATACGCAGTATTTT; CDR3aa: CASSHLLGDRRTDTQYF
j_gene: TRBJ1-4; v_gene: TRBV11-2; d_gene: -; abundance: -; CDR3nt: TGTGCCAGCAGCCGAAAGGGGCAGGTCACTAATGAAAAACTGTTTTTT; CDR3aa: CASSRKGQVTNEKLFF
j_gene: TRBJ2-3; v_gene: TRBV19; d_gene: TRBD1; abundance: -; CDR3nt: TGTGCCAGTAGATTCGGACAGGGAGCAGATACGCAGTATTTT; CDR3aa: CASRFGQGADTQYF
j_gene: TRBJ2-7; v_gene: TRBV18; d_gene: TRBD2; abundance: -; CDR3nt: TGTGCCAGCTCACCACTCGGGACTAGCGGGAGGGCCGCTTCCGAGCAGTACTTC; CDR3aa: CASSPLGTSGRAASEQYF
j_gene: TRBJ2-7; v_gene: TRBV12-5; d_gene: TRBD2; abundance: -; CDR3nt: TGTGCTAGTGGTTTGGTACTAGGACTAGCGGCCCCCTACGAGCAGTACTTC; CDR3aa: CASGLVLGLAAPYEQYF
j_gene: TRBJ2-5; v_gene: TRBV28; d_gene: -; abundance: -; CDR3nt: TGTGCCAGCGCCTTCGGGGACAACCAAGAGACCCAGTACTTC; CDR3aa: CASAFGDNQETQYF
j_gene: TRBJ2-1; v_gene: TRBV5-1; d_gene: -; abundance: -; CDR3nt: TGCGCCAGCAGCTTGGAAGTTTTCGGAGGCAATGAGCAGTTCTTC; CDR3aa: CASSLEVFGGNEQFF
j_gene: TRBJ2-1; v_gene: TRBV7-9; d_gene: -; abundance: -; CDR3nt: TGTGCCAGCAGCTTAGCTTTCAGGGGCAATGAGCAGTTCTTC; CDR3aa: CASSLAFRGNEQFF
j_gene: TRBJ2-7; v_gene: TRBV9; d_gene: TRBD1; abundance: -; CDR3nt: TGTGCCAGCAGCGTAGGACAGGGATTCTACGAGCAGTACTTC; CDR3aa: CASSVGQGFYEQYF
j_gene: TRBJ2-7; v_gene: TRBV5-6; d_gene: -; abundance: -; CDR3nt: TGTGCCAGCAGCTTAGAAGGGTTTCACGCGGGGAACTCCTACGAGCAGTACTTC; CDR3aa: CASSLEGFHAGNSYEQYF
j_gene: TRBJ2-3; v_gene: TRBV24-1; d_gene: -; abundance: -; CDR3nt: TGTGCCACCAGTGGGTTTCAGGGGTCGCAAGGAGATACGCAGTATTTT; CDR3aa: CATSGFQGSQGDTQYF
j_gene: TRBJ1-3; v_gene: TRBV6-5; d_gene: TRBD1; abundance: -; CDR3nt: TGTGCCAGCAGTTACCGACAGGGACGGGGAAACACCATATATTTT; CDR3aa: CASSYRQGRGNTIYF
j_gene: TRBJ1-1; v_gene: TRBV5-4; d_gene: -; abundance: -; CDR3nt: TGTGCCAGCAGCTTTTTCTACGGCACTGAAGCTTTCTTT; CDR3aa: CASSFFYGTEAFF
j_gene: TRBJ2-3; v_gene: TRBV27; d_gene: -; abundance: many; CDR3nt: TGTGCCAGCAGTTTACTTCCCGGAGATACGCAGTATTTT; CDR3aa: CASSLLPGDTQYF
j_gene: TRBJ1-3; v_gene: TRBV11-2; d_gene: -; abundance: -; CDR3nt: TGTGCCAGCAGCCCCCGGGGGGAAAACACCATATATTTT; CDR3aa: CASSPRGENTIYF
j_gene: TRBJ1-1; v_gene: TRBV10-2; d_gene: -; abundance: -; CDR3nt: TGCGCCAGCCTGACAGGAAACACTGAAGCTTTCTTT; CDR3aa: CASLTGNTEAFF
j_gene: TRBJ2-7; v_gene: TRBV20-1; d_gene: -; abundance: -; CDR3nt: TGCAGTGCTAGATCAGGATTCGAGCAGTACTTC; CDR3aa: CSARSGFEQYF
j_gene: TRBJ1-2; v_gene: TRBV6-2/TRBV6-3; d_gene: TRBD1; abundance: few; CDR3nt: TGTGCCAGCAGTTACTCCGGACAGGGGGCGGGTGGCTACACCTTC; CDR3aa: CASSYSGQGAGGYTF
j_gene: TRBJ1-3; v_gene: TRBV5-1; d_gene: -; abundance: few; CDR3nt: TGCGCCAGCAGCCGACTCAATACACAGGGTACTGGAAACACCATATATTTT; CDR3aa: CASSRLNTQGTGNTIYF
j_gene: TRBJ2-1; v_gene: TRBV2; d_gene: TRBD2; abundance: -; CDR3nt: TGTGCCAGCAGTCCCGGGACTAGCGGGGGGGCGGGAGAGCAGTTCTTC; CDR3aa: CASSPGTSGGAGEQFF
j_gene: TRBJ2-1; v_gene: TRBV2; d_gene: TRBD2; abundance: few; CDR3nt: TGTGCCAGCAGTCAACGACTAGCGGGAGGTAGCTACAATGAGCAGTTCTTC; CDR3aa: CASSQRLAGGSYNEQFF
j_gene: TRBJ2-1; v_gene: TRBV15; d_gene: TRBD1; abundance: -; CDR3nt: TGTGCCACCAGCAACCCTAGACAGGGTCTCTACAATGAGCAGTTCTTC; CDR3aa: CATSNPRQGLYNEQFF
j_gene: TRBJ1-5; v_gene: TRBV30; d_gene: -; abundance: -; CDR3nt: TGTGCCTGGAGTGTTCAGGGCAATCAGCCCCAGCATTTT; CDR3aa: CAWSVQGNQPQHF
j_gene: TRBJ2-3; v_gene: TRBV7-9; d_gene: TRBD1; abundance: -; CDR3nt: TGTGCCAGCAGCTCGACAGGGGGCGCGGCAGATACGCAGTATTTT; CDR3aa: CASSSTGGAADTQYF
j_gene: TRBJ1-1; v_gene: TRBV27; d_gene: TRBD1; abundance: -; CDR3nt: TGTGCCAGCAATATTGCAGGGGGCCTCAAAGCGAACACTGAAGCTTTCTTT; CDR3aa: CASNIAGGLKANTEAFF
j_gene: TRBJ2-5; v_gene: TRBV14; d_gene: TRBD2; abundance: -; CDR3nt: TGTGCCAGCAGCCAAGAGGCTAGCGGGCCCAACTTC; CDR3aa: CASSQEASGPNF